The sequence of this T cell receptor beta chain was determined in a study of cytomegalovirus exposure and HLA in healthy donors. Germline trimming cut 1 base from V and 2 bases from J; bases unmatched to any gene: 0. Germline values: CDR1 LGHNA, CDR2 YSLEER. The CDR3 has 15 amino acids. Study-wide results and limits: Association of approximately 18,000 TCR beta sequences with HLA alleles was found at 0.05 false discovery rate in a later analysis. Among the sequence variants, a highly shared cluster was likely an artifact of sequencing.

Primers for the PCR totalled 60 Vbeta and 13 Jbeta. Using immunoSEQ multiplex PCR, the repertoire was profiled, and TCRdb retains in-frame clones only, with some absent. The sample yields 160,000 or so clones, 70% to 85% seen once. Of note for this clone: Its antigen remains unknown. Other nucleotide sequences from this sample produce the same CDR3.

The sample taken for sequencing was PBMCs. The receptor was isolated from a male donor in good health and CMV-seronegative. The chain links TRBV4-3 to TRBJ2-7; TRBD2 matches at 12 bases. This CDR3 is CASSQGLAGAYEQYF. The CDR3 DNA reads TGCGCCAGCAGCCAAGGACTAGCGGGAGCCTACGAGCAGTACTTC.